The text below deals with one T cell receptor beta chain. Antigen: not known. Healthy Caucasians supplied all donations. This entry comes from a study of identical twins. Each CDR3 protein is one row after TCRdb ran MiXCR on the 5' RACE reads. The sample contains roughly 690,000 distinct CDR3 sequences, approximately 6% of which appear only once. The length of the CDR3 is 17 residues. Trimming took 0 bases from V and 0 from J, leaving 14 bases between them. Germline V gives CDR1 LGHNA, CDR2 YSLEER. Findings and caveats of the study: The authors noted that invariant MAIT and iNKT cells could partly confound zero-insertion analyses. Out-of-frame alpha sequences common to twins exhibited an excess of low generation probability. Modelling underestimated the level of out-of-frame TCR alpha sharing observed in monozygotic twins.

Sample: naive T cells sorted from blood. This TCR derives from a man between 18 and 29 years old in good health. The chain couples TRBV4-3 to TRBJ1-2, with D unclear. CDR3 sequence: CASSQDTFSYTNYGYTF. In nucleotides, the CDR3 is TGCGCCAGCAGCCAAGATACGTTCAGCTATACTAACTATGGCTACACCTTC.